The clone carrying this T cell receptor beta chain has a count of ten or more. The CDR3 has 14 residues. CDR1 is MRHNA and CDR2 is SNTAGT in the germline V gene. Germline trimming cut 6 bases from V and 2 bases from J; bases unmatched to any gene: 5. The data belong to a study of early T cells in non-severe SARS-CoV-2 infection. Turning to the study itself: The sequenced material was bulk RNA from unsorted whole blood, and its chains were unpaired.

Unique molecular identifiers (one per individual cDNA molecule) were attached. TCRdb reanalysed the 5' RACE reads using MiXCR and keeps one entry per CDR3 protein. The table has approximately 71,000 distinct CDR3 sequences, roughly 13% seen once. This TCR was sampled from an adult who was a healthcare worker with PCR-confirmed SARS-CoV-2 infection or an uninfected control (not recorded which). The chain couples TRBV6-4 to TRBJ2-3; 7 bases are a match to TRBD2. Sequencing was done on a sample of whole blood. The CDR3 DNA reads TGTGCCAGCAGCCCTGCGGGGGTCACAGATACGCAGTATTTT. Encoded protein: CASSPAGVTDTQYF.